Described below is a single T cell receptor (beta chain) sequence and its context. Trimming pared 4 bases from V and 1 base from J, leaving 2 bases between. The CDR3 loop spans 11 amino acids. Germline V gene data show CDR1 as SGHNT and CDR2 as YYREEE (reference sequence). In the original processing: Amplification from reference gene primers served as the basis for estimated nucleated cell counts. Using immunoSEQ multiplex PCR, the repertoire was profiled, and TCRdb retains in-frame clones only, with some absent. V and J calls and clone size are as listed in that table; D and trimming were resolved from the DNA. The sample consists of tens of thousands of clones, approximately 90% of them appearing once. This sample was included in a study of blood T cell repertoires in COVID-19. For the study at large: The United States, Italy and Spain supplied acute and convalescent COVID-19 samples. T cells, B-cell-depleted T cells, or PBMCs provided the cDNA or gDNA that served as material.

The clonotype comes from a man between 65 and 85 years old with active COVID-19. V is TRBV5-4 and J is TRBJ1-1, with D unresolved. The source material was peripheral blood. CDR3 sequence: CASSQNTEAFF. CDR3 DNA: TGTGCCAGCAGCCAGAACACTGAAGCTTTCTTT.